This TCR beta chain was recorded in a study of blood T cell repertoires in COVID-19. TCRdb's table, derived via immunoSEQ multiplex PCR, lists solely in-frame clones and lacks some. The sample lists 200,000 or so clones; roughly 84% were seen once. This clone was seen a single time. This CDR3 region has 14 residues. V lost 4 bases to trimming and J lost 7 bases; unmatched junction nucleotides: 3. Germline lookup yields CDR1 MNHEY and CDR2 SMNVEV (reference sequence). This clonotype was obtained from a woman aged 25 to 39 who had recovered from COVID-19. Source material: peripheral blood. The V gene is TRBV27, the J gene TRBJ2-1, with 11 positions matching TRBD2. CDR3 in DNA: TGTGCCAGCAGTTACGGGACTAGCGGAAATGAGCAGTTCTTC. Translated, it gives CASSYGTSGNEQFF.